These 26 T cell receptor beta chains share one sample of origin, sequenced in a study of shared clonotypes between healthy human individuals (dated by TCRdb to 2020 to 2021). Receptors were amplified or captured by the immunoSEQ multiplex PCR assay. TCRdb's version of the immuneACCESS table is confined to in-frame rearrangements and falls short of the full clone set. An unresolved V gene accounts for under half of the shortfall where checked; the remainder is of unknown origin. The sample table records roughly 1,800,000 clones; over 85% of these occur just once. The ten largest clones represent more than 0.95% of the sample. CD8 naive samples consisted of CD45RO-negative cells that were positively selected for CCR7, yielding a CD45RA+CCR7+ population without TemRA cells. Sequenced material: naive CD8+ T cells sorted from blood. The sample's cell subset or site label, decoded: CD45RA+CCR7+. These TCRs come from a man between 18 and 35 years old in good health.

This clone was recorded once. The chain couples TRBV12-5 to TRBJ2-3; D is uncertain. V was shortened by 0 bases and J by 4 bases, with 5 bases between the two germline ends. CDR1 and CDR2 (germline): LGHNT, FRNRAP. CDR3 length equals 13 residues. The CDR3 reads CASGLVPSDTQYF. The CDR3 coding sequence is TGTGCTAGTGGTTTGGTACCCTCAGATACGCAGTATTTT.

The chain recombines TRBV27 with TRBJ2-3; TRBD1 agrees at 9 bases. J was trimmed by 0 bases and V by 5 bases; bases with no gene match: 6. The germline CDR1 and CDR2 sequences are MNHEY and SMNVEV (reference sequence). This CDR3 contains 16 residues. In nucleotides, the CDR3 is TGTGCCAGCAGTGGGGAACAGGGGGCTAGCACAGATACGCAGTATTTT. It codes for CASSGEQGASTDTQYF.

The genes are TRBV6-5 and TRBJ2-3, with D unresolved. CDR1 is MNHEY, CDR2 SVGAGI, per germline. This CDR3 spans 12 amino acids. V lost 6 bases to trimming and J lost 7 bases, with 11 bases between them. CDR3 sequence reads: CASSQLGNTQYF. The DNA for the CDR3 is TGTGCCAGCAGCCAACTGGGTAATACGCAGTATTTT.

CDR3 sequence reads: CASSWLASTGELFF. The CDR3 DNA reads TGTGCCAGCAGTTGGCTAGCGTCCACCGGGGAGCTGTTTTTT. The rearrangement joins TRBV6-5 to TRBJ2-2; D is possibly TRBD2 (6 bases). This CDR3 spans 14 amino acids. V lost 4 bases to trimming and J lost 4 bases, with 10 bases between them. Germline-derived CDR1 and CDR2 are MNHEY and SVGAGI.

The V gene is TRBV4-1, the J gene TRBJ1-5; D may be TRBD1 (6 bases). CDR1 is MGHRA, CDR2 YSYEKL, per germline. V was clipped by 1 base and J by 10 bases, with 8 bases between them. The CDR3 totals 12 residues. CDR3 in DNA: TGCGCCAGCAGCCAAGTCGGGGGCCCCCAGCATTTT. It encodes CASSQVGGPQHF.

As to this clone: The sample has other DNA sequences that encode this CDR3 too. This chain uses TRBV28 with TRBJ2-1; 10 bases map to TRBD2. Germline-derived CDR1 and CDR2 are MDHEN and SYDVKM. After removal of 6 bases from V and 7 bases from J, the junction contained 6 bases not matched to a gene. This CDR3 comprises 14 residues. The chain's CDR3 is CASSPSGGDNEQFF. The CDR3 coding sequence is TGTGCCAGCAGCCCCAGCGGGGGGGATAATGAGCAGTTCTTC.

The CDR3 nucleotides read TGCGCCAGCAGCCAAGAAAGGACAGGGGTTAATCAGCCCCAGCATTTT. Encoded protein: CASSQERTGVNQPQHF. J is TRBJ1-5 and V is TRBV4-1; 9 nucleotides agree with TRBD1. Germline loops: CDR1 MGHRA, CDR2 YSYEKL. V was pared by 0 bases and J by 4 bases, with 4 bases of the junction left unmatched. The CDR3 is 16 residues long.

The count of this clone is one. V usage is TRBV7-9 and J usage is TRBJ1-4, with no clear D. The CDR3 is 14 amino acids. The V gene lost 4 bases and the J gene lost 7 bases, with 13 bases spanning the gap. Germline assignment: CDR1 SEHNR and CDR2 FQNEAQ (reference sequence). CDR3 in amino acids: CASSSTGEREKLFF. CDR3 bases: TGTGCCAGCAGCTCCACCGGGGAACGTGAAAAACTGTTTTTT. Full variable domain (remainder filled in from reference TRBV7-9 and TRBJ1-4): DTGVSQNPRHKITKRGQNVTFRCDPISEHNRLYWYRQTLGQGPEFLTYFQNEAQLEKSRLLSDRFSAERPKGSFSTLEIQRTEQGDSAMYLCASSSTGEREKLFFGSGTQLSVL.

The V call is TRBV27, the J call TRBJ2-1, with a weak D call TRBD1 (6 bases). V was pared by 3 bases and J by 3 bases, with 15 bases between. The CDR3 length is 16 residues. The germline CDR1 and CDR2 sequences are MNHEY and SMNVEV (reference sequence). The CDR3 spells CASSFPHIGGYNEQFF. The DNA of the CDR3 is TGTGCCAGCAGTTTCCCACATATAGGGGGCTACAATGAGCAGTTCTTC.

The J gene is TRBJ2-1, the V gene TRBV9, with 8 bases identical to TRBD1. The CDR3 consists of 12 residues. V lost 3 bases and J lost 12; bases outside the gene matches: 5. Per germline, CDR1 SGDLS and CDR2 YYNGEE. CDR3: CASSETGERQFF. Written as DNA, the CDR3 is TGTGCCAGCAGCGAGACAGGGGAGAGGCAGTTCTTC.

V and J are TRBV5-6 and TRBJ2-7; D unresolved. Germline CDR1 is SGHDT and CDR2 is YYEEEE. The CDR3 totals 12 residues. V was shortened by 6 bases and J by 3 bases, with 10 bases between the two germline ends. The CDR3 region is CASTIGSYEQYF. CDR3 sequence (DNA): TGTGCCAGCACCATAGGCAGCTACGAGCAGTACTTC.

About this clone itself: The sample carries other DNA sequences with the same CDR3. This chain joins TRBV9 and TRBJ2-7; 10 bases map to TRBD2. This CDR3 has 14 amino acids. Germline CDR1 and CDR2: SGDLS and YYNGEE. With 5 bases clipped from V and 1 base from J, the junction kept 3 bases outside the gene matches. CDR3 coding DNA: TGTGCCAGCAGTTTAGCGGGAGGTTCCTACGAGCAGTACTTC. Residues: CASSLAGGSYEQYF.

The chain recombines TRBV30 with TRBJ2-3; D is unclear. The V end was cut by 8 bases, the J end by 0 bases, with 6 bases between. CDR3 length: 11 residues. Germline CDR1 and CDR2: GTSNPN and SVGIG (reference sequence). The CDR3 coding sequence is TGTGCCGGAGCCAGCACAGATACGCAGTATTTT. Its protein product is CAGASTDTQYF.

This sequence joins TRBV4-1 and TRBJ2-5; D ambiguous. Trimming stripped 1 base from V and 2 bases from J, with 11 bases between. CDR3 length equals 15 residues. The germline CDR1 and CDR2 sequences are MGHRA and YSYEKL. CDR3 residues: CASSQGVLYQETQYF. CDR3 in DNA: TGCGCCAGCAGCCAAGGGGTACTATATCAAGAGACCCAGTACTTC.

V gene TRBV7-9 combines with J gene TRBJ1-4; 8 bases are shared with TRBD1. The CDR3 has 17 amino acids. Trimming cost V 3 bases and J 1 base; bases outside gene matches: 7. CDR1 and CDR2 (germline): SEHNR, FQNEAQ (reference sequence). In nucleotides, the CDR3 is TGTGCCAGCAGCTTCGGACAGGGCGGGGAAACTAATGAAAAACTGTTTTTT. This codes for CASSFGQGGETNEKLFF.

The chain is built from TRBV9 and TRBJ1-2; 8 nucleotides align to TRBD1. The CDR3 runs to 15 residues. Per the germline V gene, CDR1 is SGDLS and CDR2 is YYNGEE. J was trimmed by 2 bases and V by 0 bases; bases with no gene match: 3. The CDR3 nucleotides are TGTGCCAGCAGCGTAGAGACAGGGGAAAACTATGGCTACACCTTC. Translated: CASSVETGENYGYTF. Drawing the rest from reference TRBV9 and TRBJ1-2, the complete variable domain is DSGVTQTPKHLITATGQRVTLRCSPRSGDLSVYWYQQSLDQGLQFLIQYYNGEERAKGNILERFSAQQFPDLHSELNLSSLELGDSALYFCASSVETGENYGYTFGSGTRLTVV.

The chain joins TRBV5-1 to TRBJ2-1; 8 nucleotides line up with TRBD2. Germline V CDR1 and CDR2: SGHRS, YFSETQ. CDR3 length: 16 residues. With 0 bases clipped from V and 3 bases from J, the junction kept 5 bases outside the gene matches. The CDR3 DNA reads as TGCGCCAGCAGCTTGGAACTAGCGGCCATCTACAATGAGCAGTTCTTC. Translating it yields CASSLELAAIYNEQFF.

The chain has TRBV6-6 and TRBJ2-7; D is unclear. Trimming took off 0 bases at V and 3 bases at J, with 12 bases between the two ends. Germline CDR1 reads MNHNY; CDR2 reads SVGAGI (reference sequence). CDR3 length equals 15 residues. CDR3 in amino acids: CASSYSNGPGYEQYF. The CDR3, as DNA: TGTGCCAGCAGTTACTCGAACGGGCCGGGCTACGAGCAGTACTTC.

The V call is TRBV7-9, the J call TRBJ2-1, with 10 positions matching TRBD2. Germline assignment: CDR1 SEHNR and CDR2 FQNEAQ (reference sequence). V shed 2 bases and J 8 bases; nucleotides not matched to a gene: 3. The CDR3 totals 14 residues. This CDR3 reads CASSLTSGADEQFF. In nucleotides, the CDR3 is TGTGCCAGCAGCTTAACTAGCGGGGCCGATGAGCAGTTCTTC. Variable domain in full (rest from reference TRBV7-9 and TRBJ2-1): DTGVSQNPRHKITKRGQNVTFRCDPISEHNRLYWYRQTLGQGPEFLTYFQNEAQLEKSRLLSDRFSAERPKGSFSTLEIQRTEQGDSAMYLCASSLTSGADEQFFGPGTRLTVL.

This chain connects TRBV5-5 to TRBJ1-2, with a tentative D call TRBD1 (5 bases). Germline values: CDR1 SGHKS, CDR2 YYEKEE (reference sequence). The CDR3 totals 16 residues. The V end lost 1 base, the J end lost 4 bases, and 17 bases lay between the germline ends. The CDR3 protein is CASSLFAGSNFYGYTF. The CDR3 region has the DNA TGTGCCAGCAGCTTGTTCGCAGGGAGCAATTTCTATGGCTACACCTTC.

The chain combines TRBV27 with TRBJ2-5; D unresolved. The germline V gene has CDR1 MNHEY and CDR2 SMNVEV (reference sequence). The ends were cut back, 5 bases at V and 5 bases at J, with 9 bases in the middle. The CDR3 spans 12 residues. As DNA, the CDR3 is TGTGCCAGCAGTCAGAATAGGGAGACCCAGTACTTC. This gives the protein CASSQNRETQYF.

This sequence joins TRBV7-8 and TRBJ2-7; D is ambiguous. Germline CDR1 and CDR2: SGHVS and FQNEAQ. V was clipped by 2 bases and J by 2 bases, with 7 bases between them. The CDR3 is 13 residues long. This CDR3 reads CASSLRRAYEQYF. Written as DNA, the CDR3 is TGTGCCAGCAGCTTAAGACGGGCCTACGAGCAGTACTTC.

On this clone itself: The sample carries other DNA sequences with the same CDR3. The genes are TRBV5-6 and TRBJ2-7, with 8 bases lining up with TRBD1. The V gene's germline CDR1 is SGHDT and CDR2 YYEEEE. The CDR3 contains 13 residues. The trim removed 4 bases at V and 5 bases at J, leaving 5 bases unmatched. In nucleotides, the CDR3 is TGTGCCAGCAGCCTTGACAGGGGACACGAGCAGTACTTC. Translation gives CASSLDRGHEQYF.

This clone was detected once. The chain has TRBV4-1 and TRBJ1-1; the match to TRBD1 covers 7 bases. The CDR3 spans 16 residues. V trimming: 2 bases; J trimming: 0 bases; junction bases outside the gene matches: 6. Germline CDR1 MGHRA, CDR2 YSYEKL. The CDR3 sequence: CASSQRQQGMNTEAFF. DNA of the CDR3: TGCGCCAGCAGCCAACGCCAACAGGGGATGAACACTGAAGCTTTCTTT.

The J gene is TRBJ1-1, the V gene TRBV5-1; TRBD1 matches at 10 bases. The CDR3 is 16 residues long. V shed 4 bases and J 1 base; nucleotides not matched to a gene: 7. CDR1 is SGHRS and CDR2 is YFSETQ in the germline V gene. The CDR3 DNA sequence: TGCGCCAGCAGCGGGGACAGGGGCTACCGGAACACTGAAGCTTTCTTT. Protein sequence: CASSGDRGYRNTEAFF.

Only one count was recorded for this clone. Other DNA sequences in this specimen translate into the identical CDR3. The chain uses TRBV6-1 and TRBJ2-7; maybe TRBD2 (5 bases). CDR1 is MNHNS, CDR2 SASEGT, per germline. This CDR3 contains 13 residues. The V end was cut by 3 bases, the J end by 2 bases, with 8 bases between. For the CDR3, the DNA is TGTGCCAGCAGTGAGATGAGGGCCTACGAGCAGTACTTC. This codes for CASSEMRAYEQYF.